The 27 T cell receptor beta chains below were found in one sample sequenced in a study of Ad26.COV2.S vaccination and SARS-CoV-2 variants (dated by TCRdb to the early 2020s). The time point label on this specimen signifies: individuals recovered from natural SARS-CoV-2 infection. The method behind the library was the immunoSEQ multiplex PCR assay. TCRdb carries this immuneACCESS record with in-frame sequences only. Its versions omit some clonotypes, under half of them owing to an unresolved V gene in the studies checked, with the rest unexplained. The sample yields roughly 100,000 clones; around 81% were counted once. 17% of the sample goes to the ten largest clones. The source material was peripheral blood, sampled after recovery from COVID-19. These receptors all come from a human donor who had recovered from COVID-19.

The chain has TRBV6-5 and TRBJ1-1; D gene uncertain. Germline CDR1 MNHEY, CDR2 SVGAGI. Trimming shortened V by 8 bases and J by 6 bases, and 7 bases separated the two germline ends. CDR3 size: 10 residues. CDR3 protein: CASELSEAFF. The CDR3 DNA sequence: TGTGCCAGCGAACTTTCTGAAGCTTTCTTT.

This clone was detected only a few times. V and J are TRBV5-5 and TRBJ2-7, with D perhaps matching TRBD1 or TRBD2 (5 bases each). V lost 1 base and J 2 bases, leaving 10 bases between the germline ends. This CDR3 comprises 14 residues. CDR1 SGHKS and CDR2 YYEKEE come from the germline V gene (reference sequence). CDR3 protein: CASSLIGGTYEQYF. Here the CDR3 DNA reads TGTGCCAGCAGCTTGATTGGGGGTACCTACGAGCAGTACTTC. Using reference TRBV5-5 and TRBJ2-7 for the parts outside the CDR3, the full variable domain is DAGVTQSPTHLIKTRGQQVTLRCSPISGHKSVSWYQQVLGQGPQFIFQYYEKEERGRGNFPDRFSARQFPNYSSELNVNALLLGDSALYLCASSLIGGTYEQYFGPGTRLTVT.

The chain couples TRBV7-9 to TRBJ2-5; the D is unclear. CDR1 is SEHNR and CDR2 is FQNEAQ in the germline V gene (reference sequence). The CDR3 totals 13 residues. V gave up 3 bases and J gave up 2 bases, with 7 bases separating them. The CDR3 loop reads CASSFGRQETQYF. Here the CDR3 DNA reads TGTGCCAGCAGCTTCGGTAGGCAAGAGACCCAGTACTTC.

Note on this clone: The germline gene is not matched at one end of the junction; a read error may be the cause. The chain carries TRBV10-3 and TRBJ2-7; 10 nucleotides match TRBD1. The CDR3 is 15 residues long. Germline V gene data show CDR1 as ENHRY and CDR2 as SYGVKD. CDR3 nucleotide sequence: TGTGCCACCAAAAAACAAGGGACAGGGGACCTCCCGATGTTCTTC. Protein: CATKKQGTGDLPMFF.

The V gene is TRBV27, the J gene TRBJ1-4, with D unclear. This CDR3 is built from 15 residues. CDR1 MNHEY and CDR2 SMNVEV come from the germline V gene (reference sequence). Trimming took 2 bases from V and 4 from J, leaving 11 bases between them. CDR3 sequence: CASSLNGRGNEKLFF. The CDR3 DNA is TGTGCCAGCAGTTTAAACGGGCGGGGTAATGAAAAACTGTTTTTT.

V gene TRBV13 combines with J gene TRBJ2-5, with a weak D call TRBD2 (5 bases). CDR1 is PRHDT and CDR2 is FYEKMQ in the germline V gene (reference sequence). The CDR3 is 15 amino acids. The ends were cut back, 0 bases at V and 3 bases at J, with 11 bases in the middle. The CDR3 reads CASSLGRAAEETQYF. DNA for the CDR3: TGTGCCAGCAGCTTAGGGAGGGCAGCCGAAGAGACCCAGTACTTC.

V gene TRBV30 combines with J gene TRBJ2-3; no clear D gene. This CDR3 has 11 amino acids. CDR1 and CDR2 (germline): GTSNPN, SVGIG (reference sequence). Trimming removed 2 bases from V and 2 bases from J, with 2 bases in between. The CDR3 protein is CAWSPTDTQYF. CDR3 coding DNA: TGTGCCTGGAGTCCCACAGATACGCAGTATTTT. Drawing the rest from reference TRBV30 and TRBJ2-3, the complete variable domain is SQTIHQWPATLVQPVGSPLSLECTVEGTSNPNLYWYRQAAGRGLQLLFYSVGIGQISSEVPQNLSASRPQDRQFILSSKKLLLSDSGFYLCAWSPTDTQYFGPGTRLTVL.

This sequence joins TRBV5-6 and TRBJ1-6; D is unclear. The V gene lost 2 bases and the J gene lost 7 bases, with 4 bases spanning the gap. CDR3 length equals 12 residues. The germline CDR1 and CDR2 sequences are SGHDT and YYEEEE. The CDR3 coding sequence is TGTGCCAGCAGCTTTCCGAATTCACCCCTCCACTTT. Residues: CASSFPNSPLHF.

This sequence joins TRBV4-1 and TRBJ1-5; D is unclear. The V and J ends lost 1 base and 3 bases respectively, with 10 bases between them. The CDR3 is 15 amino acids. Germline V CDR1 and CDR2: MGHRA, YSYEKL. CDR3 sequence (DNA): TGCGCCAGCAGCCAAGTATGGAAACCCAATCAGCCCCAGCATTTT. This sequence encodes CASSQVWKPNQPQHF.

CDR3 protein: CASSRGGSGNTIYF. As DNA, the CDR3 is TGTGCCAGCAGTAGAGGAGGTTCTGGAAACACCATATATTTT. The V gene is TRBV6-5, the J gene TRBJ1-3, with D hard to call. Germline V gene sequence: CDR1 MNHEY, CDR2 SVGAGI. The V end lost 5 bases, the J end lost 1 base, and 9 bases lay between the germline ends. This CDR3 is 14 amino acids long.

J is TRBJ2-1 and V is TRBV5-1; a weak D match, TRBD2 (6 bases). The CDR3 is 13 amino acids. Germline assignment: CDR1 SGHRS and CDR2 YFSETQ. Trimming took off 0 bases at V and 10 bases at J, with 11 bases between the two ends. Here the CDR3 reads CASSLAGVDEQFF. DNA of the CDR3: TGCGCCAGCAGCTTGGCGGGGGTGGACGAGCAGTTCTTC.

Comment on this clone: The junction does not match germline at one end; this may be a read error. The DNA of the CDR3 is TGTGTCAGTAGTATCACGTGGGGAACAGATCAGCCCCAGCATTTT. Its translation: CVSSITWGTDQPQHF. The chain employs TRBV19 and TRBJ1-5; D unresolved. The germline CDR1 and CDR2 sequences are LNHDA and SQIVND (reference sequence). The CDR3 length is 15 residues.

The chain carries TRBV5-1 and TRBJ1-2; D is ambiguous. This CDR3 region has 14 residues. Germline CDR1 is SGHRS and CDR2 is YFSETQ. Trimming stripped 0 bases from V and 0 bases from J, with 6 bases between. This CDR3 reads CASSLAGANYGYTF. DNA of the CDR3: TGCGCCAGCAGCTTGGCCGGAGCTAACTATGGCTACACCTTC.

The rearrangement uses TRBV6-5 and TRBJ2-3, with D possibly TRBD2 on 6 matching bases. This CDR3 is built from 15 residues. Germline V lookup: CDR1 MNHEY, CDR2 SVGAGI. V was shortened by 7 bases and J by 4 bases, with 18 bases between the two germline ends. CDR3 loop: CASTLYGREADTQYF. Here the CDR3 DNA reads TGTGCCAGCACCCTCTACGGAAGGGAGGCAGATACGCAGTATTTT.

In its sample, this clone was seen a few times. The V gene is TRBV7-2, the J gene TRBJ1-5; no clear D. Germline values: CDR1 SGHTA, CDR2 FQGNSA. Trimming removed 1 base at V and 5 bases at J, with 6 bases between. The CDR3 is made up of 13 amino acids. The CDR3 nucleotides are TGTGCCAGCAGCTTAGGTCCCGATCAGCCCCAGCATTTT. This sequence encodes CASSLGPDQPQHF.

This sequence joins TRBV3-1 (or the pseudogene TRBV3-2) and TRBJ1-1, with a weak D call TRBD1 (6 bases). In germline, CDR1 is LGHDT, CDR2 YNNKEL (reference sequence). V was shortened by 4 bases and J by 6 bases, with 12 bases between the two germline ends. CDR3 length equals 13 residues. CDR3 amino acids: CASSPGVHPEAFF. Here the CDR3 DNA reads TGTGCCAGCAGCCCAGGGGTGCATCCTGAAGCTTTCTTT.

This clone has at least ten counts. The V gene is TRBV7-9, the J gene TRBJ1-5, with no clear D. V was shortened by 5 bases and J by 4 bases, with 12 bases between the two germline ends. The germline V gene has CDR1 SEHNR and CDR2 FQNEAQ (reference sequence). The CDR3 runs to 14 residues. This chain's CDR3 is CASSHSWGNQPQHF. The CDR3 bases are TGTGCCAGCAGCCATTCCTGGGGAAATCAGCCCCAGCATTTT.

The chain couples TRBV7-3 to TRBJ2-2; D remains unclear. Germline V CDR1 and CDR2: SGHTA, FQGTGA. This CDR3 has 14 residues. The germline V and J ends were trimmed by 6 bases and 4 bases, with 12 bases remaining between them. CDR3 in DNA: TGTGCCAGCAGTCCCTTGGGATCCACCGGGGAGCTGTTTTTT. Its protein product is CASSPLGSTGELFF.

This sequence joins TRBV30 and TRBJ1-4; D is possibly TRBD1 (6 bases). Trimming took 3 bases from V and 3 from J, leaving 11 bases between them. Germline CDR1 GTSNPN, CDR2 SVGIG (reference sequence). The CDR3 is made up of 14 amino acids. CDR3 region: CAWRGGLSNEKLFF. In DNA, the CDR3 is TGTGCCTGGAGAGGGGGGCTGTCTAATGAAAAACTGTTTTTT.

The chain employs TRBV19 and TRBJ1-2, with D possibly matching TRBD1 (5 bases). Trimming pared 9 bases from V and 4 bases from J, leaving 12 bases between. Germline V gives CDR1 LNHDA, CDR2 SQIVND (reference sequence). This CDR3 has 12 amino acids. The CDR3 bases are TGTGCCAGCGGGGGGAGGGGCTATGGCTACACCTTC. It encodes CASGGRGYGYTF.

The CDR3 sequence is CAISESERGGADTQYF. Written as DNA, the CDR3 is TGTGCCATCAGTGAGTCCGAGCGGGGGGGAGCAGATACGCAGTATTTT. This chain connects TRBV10-3 to TRBJ2-3; 10 bases agree with TRBD2. The germline gives CDR1 ENHRY, CDR2 SYGVKD. V shed 0 bases and J 4 bases; nucleotides not matched to a gene: 4. The CDR3 sequence is 16 residues long.

The chain joins TRBV14 to TRBJ2-5, with unresolved D. From germline, CDR1 is SGHDN and CDR2 FVKESK. There are 13 residues in the CDR3. Trimming removed 4 bases at V and 5 bases at J, with 11 bases between. In DNA, the CDR3 is TGTGCCAGCAGCCGGGGAAGTTTTGAGACCCAGTACTTC. Amino acid sequence: CASSRGSFETQYF.

This clone was observed a handful of times. J is TRBJ1-5 and V is TRBV4-3, with 10 bases matching TRBD1. Germline lookup yields CDR1 LGHNA and CDR2 YSLEER. The CDR3 runs to 18 residues. The trim removed 4 bases at V and 0 bases at J, leaving 9 bases unmatched. CDR3 nucleotide sequence: TGCGCCAGCAGCCCACAGGCAGGGACAGGGGATAGCAATCAGCCCCAGCATTTT. The encoded protein is CASSPQAGTGDSNQPQHF.

The V call is TRBV7-9, the J call TRBJ1-2; D is possibly TRBD1 (6 bases). V lost 0 bases and J 8 bases, leaving 10 bases between the germline ends. Germline CDR1 reads SEHNR; CDR2 reads FQNEAQ (reference sequence). The CDR3 runs 13 residues. The CDR3, as DNA: TGTGCCAGCAGCTTAGCGTCCAGGGGAGGCTACACCTTC. Encoded protein: CASSLASRGGYTF.

The chain joins TRBV5-6 to TRBJ1-1; D is possibly TRBD1 (6 bases). V was pared by 0 bases and J by 0 bases, with 9 bases between. CDR3 size: 15 residues. Per germline, CDR1 SGHDT and CDR2 YYEEEE. CDR3 protein: CASSLGGPMNTEAFF. The DNA for the CDR3 is TGTGCCAGCAGCTTGGGGGGGCCCATGAACACTGAAGCTTTCTTT.

V is TRBV30 and J is TRBJ2-3, with 11 bases that match TRBD2. Germline V lookup: CDR1 GTSNPN, CDR2 SVGIG (reference sequence). V dropped 4 bases and J dropped 0; count of bases not matched to a gene: 3. This CDR3 has 15 residues. Written as DNA, the CDR3 is TGTGCCTGGAAACTAGCGGGGGTCAGCACAGATACGCAGTATTTT. Protein sequence: CAWKLAGVSTDTQYF. Full variable domain (missing parts from reference TRBV30 and TRBJ2-3): SQTIHQWPATLVQPVGSPLSLECTVEGTSNPNLYWYRQAAGRGLQLLFYSVGIGQISSEVPQNLSASRPQDRQFILSSKKLLLSDSGFYLCAWKLAGVSTDTQYFGPGTRLTVL.

The genes are TRBV18 and TRBJ1-1; tentatively, D is TRBD1 (5 bases). Looked up from germline, CDR1 is KGHSH and CDR2 is LQKENI. CDR3 length: 15 residues. Trimming stripped 3 bases from V and 11 bases from J, with 22 bases between. CDR3 coding DNA: TGTGCCAGCTCACCCGAGACCGGGGCCGTAGTGAAGGCTTTCTTT. It encodes CASSPETGAVVKAFF. The full variable domain, rest sourced from reference TRBV18 and TRBJ1-1, is NAGVMQNPRHLVRRRGQEARLRCSPMKGHSHVYWYRQLPEEGLKFMVYLQKENIIDESGMPKERFSAEFPKEGPSILRIQQVVRGDSAAYFCASSPETGAVVKAFFGQGTRLTVV.